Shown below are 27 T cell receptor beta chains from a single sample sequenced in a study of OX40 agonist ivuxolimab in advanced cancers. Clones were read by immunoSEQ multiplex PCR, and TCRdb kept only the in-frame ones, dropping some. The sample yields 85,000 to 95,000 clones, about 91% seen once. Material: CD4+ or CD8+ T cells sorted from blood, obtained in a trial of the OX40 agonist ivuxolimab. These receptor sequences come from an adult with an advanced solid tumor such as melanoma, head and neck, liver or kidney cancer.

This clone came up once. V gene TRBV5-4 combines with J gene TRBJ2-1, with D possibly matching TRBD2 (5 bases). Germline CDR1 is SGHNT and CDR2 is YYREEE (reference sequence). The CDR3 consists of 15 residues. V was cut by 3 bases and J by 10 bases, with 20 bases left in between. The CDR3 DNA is TGTGCCAGCAGCTCGGTGGTCGACGGCGGGTGGGAGCAGTTCTTC. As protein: CASSSVVDGGWEQFF.

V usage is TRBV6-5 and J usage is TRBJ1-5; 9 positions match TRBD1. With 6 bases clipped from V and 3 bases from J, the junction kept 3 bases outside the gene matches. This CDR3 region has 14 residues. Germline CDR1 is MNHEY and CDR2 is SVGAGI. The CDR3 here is CASRGTGINQPQHF. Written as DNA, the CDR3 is TGTGCCAGCAGGGGGACAGGGATCAATCAGCCCCAGCATTTT.

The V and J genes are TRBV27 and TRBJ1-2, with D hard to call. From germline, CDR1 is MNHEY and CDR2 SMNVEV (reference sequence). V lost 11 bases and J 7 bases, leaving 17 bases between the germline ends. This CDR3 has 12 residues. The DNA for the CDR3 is TGTGCCCAGGATGGGCCGAAGAGTGGCTACACCTTC. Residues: CAQDGPKSGYTF.

CDR3 protein: CASSQEGRGGGQYF. The CDR3 DNA sequence: TGCGCCAGCAGCCAAGAGGGAAGGGGGGGAGGGCAGTACTTC. The chain has TRBV4-3 and TRBJ2-7, with TRBD2 as a possible D gene (7 bases). Per the germline V gene, CDR1 is LGHNA and CDR2 is YSLEER. The CDR3 runs 14 residues. V shed 0 bases and J shed 9 bases, with 15 bases lying between them.

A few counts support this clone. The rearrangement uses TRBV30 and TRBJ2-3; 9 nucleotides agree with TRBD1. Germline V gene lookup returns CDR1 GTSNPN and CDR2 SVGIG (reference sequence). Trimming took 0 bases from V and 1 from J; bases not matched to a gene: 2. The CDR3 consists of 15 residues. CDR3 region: CAWSVDRGGTDTQYF. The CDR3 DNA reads TGTGCCTGGAGTGTGGACAGGGGTGGCACAGATACGCAGTATTTT.

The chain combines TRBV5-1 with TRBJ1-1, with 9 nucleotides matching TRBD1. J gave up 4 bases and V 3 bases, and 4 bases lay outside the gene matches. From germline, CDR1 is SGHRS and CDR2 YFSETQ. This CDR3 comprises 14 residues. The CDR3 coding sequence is TGCGCCAGCAGCTCGGGACAGGGCAGCACTGAAGCTTTCTTT. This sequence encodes CASSSGQGSTEAFF. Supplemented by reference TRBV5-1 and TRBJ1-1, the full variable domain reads KAGVTQTPRYLIKTRGQQVTLSCSPISGHRSVSWYQQTPGQGLQFLFEYFSETQRNKGNFPGRFSGRQFSNSRSEMNVSTLELGDSALYLCASSSGQGSTEAFFGQGTRLTVV.

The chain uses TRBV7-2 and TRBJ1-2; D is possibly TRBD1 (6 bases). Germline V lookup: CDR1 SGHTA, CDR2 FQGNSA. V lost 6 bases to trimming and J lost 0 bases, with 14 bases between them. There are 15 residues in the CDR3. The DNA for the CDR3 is TGTGCCAGCAGTTCCCAGGGGCGCCCTAACTATGGCTACACCTTC. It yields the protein CASSSQGRPNYGYTF.

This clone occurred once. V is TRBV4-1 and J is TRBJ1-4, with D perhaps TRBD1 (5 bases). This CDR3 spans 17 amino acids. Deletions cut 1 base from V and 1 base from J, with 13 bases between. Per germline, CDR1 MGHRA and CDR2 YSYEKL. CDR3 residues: CASSQGQGGKTNEKLFF. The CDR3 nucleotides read TGCGCCAGCAGCCAAGGGCAGGGAGGGAAAACTAATGAAAAACTGTTTTTT.

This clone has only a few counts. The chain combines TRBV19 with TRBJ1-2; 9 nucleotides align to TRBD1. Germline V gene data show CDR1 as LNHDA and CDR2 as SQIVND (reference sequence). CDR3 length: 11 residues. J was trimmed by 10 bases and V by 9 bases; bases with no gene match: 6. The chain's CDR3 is CASRDREVYTF. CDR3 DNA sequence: TGTGCCAGCCGGGACAGGGAGGTCTACACCTTC.

CDR3 loop: CASSLAGLADHSYEQYF. CDR3 sequence (DNA): TGCGCCAGCAGCTTGGCGGGACTAGCGGATCACTCCTACGAGCAGTACTTC. The rearrangement uses TRBV5-1 and TRBJ2-7; TRBD2 agrees at 11 bases. CDR1 and CDR2 from the germline V gene are SGHRS and YFSETQ. This CDR3 spans 17 amino acids. V shed 0 bases, J shed 0 bases, and the junction held 5 bases outside the gene matches.

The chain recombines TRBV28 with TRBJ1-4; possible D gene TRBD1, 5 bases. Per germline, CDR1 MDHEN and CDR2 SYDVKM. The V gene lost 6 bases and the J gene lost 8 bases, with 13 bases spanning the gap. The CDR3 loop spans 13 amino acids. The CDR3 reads CASSWGGEEKLFF. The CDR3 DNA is TGTGCCAGCAGCTGGGGGGGAGAGGAAAAACTGTTTTTT. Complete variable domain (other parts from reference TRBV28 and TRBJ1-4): DVKVTQSSRYLVKRTGEKVFLECVQDMDHENMFWYRQDPGLGLRLIYFSYDVKMKEKGDIPEGYSVSREKKERFSLILESASTNQTSMYLCASSWGGEEKLFFGSGTQLSVL.

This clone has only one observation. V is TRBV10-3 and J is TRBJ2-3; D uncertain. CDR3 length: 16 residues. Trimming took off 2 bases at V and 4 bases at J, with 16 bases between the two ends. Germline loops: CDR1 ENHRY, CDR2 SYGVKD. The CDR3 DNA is TGTGCCATCAGTGAGGCGAAGAAGGGAAGGGCAGATACGCAGTATTTT. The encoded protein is CAISEAKKGRADTQYF.

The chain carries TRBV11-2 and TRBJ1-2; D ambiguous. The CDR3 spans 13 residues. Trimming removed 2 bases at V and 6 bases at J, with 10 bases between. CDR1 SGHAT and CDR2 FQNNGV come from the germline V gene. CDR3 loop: CASSLNRVDGYTF. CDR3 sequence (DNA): TGTGCCAGCAGCTTAAACAGAGTAGATGGCTACACCTTC.

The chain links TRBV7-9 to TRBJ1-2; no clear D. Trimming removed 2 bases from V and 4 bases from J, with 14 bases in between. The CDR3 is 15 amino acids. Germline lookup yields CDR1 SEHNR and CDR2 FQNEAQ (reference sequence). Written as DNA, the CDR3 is TGTGCCAGCAGCTTAAATGCGGGTTTCACCTATGGCTACACCTTC. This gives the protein CASSLNAGFTYGYTF.

The CDR3 nucleotides read TGTGCCAGCAGTTACTCGAGGATGAACACTGAAGCTTTCTTT. Translation gives CASSYSRMNTEAFF. J is TRBJ1-1 and V is TRBV6-5; D ambiguous. CDR1 MNHEY and CDR2 SVGAGI come from the germline V gene. V lost 0 bases and J 0 bases, leaving 5 bases between the germline ends. CDR3 length: 14 amino acids.

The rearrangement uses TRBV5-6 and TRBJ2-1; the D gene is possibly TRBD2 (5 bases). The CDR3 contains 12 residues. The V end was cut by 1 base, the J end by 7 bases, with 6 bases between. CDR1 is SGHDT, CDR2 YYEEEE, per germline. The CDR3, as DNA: TGTGCCAGCAGCTTGCCGGGGAATGAGCAGTTCTTC. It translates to CASSLPGNEQFF.

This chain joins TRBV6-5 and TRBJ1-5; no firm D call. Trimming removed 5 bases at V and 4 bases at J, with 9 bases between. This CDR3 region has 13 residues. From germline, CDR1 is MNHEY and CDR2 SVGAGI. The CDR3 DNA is TGTGCCAGCAGTAAAGGTCGGAATCAGCCCCAGCATTTT. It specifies CASSKGRNQPQHF.

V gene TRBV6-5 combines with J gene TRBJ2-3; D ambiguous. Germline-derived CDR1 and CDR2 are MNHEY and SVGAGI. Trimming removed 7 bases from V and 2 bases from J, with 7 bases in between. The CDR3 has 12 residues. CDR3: CASKAPTDTQYF. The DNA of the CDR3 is TGTGCCAGCAAGGCCCCCACAGATACGCAGTATTTT.

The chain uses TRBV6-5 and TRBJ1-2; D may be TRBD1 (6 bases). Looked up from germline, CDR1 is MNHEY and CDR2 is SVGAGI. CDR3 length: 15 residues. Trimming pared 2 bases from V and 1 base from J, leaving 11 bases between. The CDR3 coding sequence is TGTGCCAGCAGTTACGACTGGGGGCTTAACTATGGCTACACCTTC. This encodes CASSYDWGLNYGYTF.

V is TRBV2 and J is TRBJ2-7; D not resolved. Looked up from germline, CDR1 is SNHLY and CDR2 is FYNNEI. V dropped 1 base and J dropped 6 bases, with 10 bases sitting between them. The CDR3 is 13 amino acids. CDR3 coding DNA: TGTGCCAGCAGTGAAGGAACGTACTTCGAGCAGTACTTC. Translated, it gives CASSEGTYFEQYF.

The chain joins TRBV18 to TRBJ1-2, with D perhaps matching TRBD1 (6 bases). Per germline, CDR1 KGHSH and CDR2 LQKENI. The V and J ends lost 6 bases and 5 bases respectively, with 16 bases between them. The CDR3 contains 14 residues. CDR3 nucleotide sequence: TGTGCCAGCTCGGGGGGCGCCGGGGAATATGGCTACACCTTC. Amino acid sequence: CASSGGAGEYGYTF.

CDR3 DNA sequence: TGTGCCATCAGTGAGGGGACGCCCCTTGGCTACACCTTC. Its protein is CAISEGTPLGYTF. This chain links TRBV10-3 with TRBJ1-2; tentative D call: TRBD1 (5 bases). The CDR3 is 13 residues long. The V gene's germline CDR1 is ENHRY and CDR2 SYGVKD. Trimming removed 2 bases from V and 7 bases from J, with 11 bases in between.

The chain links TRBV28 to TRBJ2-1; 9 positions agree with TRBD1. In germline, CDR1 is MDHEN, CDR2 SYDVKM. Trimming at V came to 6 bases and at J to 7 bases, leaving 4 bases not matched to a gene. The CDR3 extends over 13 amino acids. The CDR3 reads CASRGQGGNEQFF. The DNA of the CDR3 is TGTGCCAGCAGGGGACAGGGTGGTAATGAGCAGTTCTTC.

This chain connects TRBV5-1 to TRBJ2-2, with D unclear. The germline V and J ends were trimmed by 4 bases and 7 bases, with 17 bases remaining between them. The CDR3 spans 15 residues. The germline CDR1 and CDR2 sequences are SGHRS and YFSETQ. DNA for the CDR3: TGCGCCAGCAGCCGGACGGGTCCAGACATCGGGGAGCTGTTTTTT. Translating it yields CASSRTGPDIGELFF.

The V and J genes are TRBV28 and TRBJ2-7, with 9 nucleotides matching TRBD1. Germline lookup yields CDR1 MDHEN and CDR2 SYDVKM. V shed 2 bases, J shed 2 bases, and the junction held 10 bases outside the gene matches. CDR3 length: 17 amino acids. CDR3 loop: CASSLILGGQGTYEQYF. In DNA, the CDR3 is TGTGCCAGCAGTTTAATCTTGGGGGGACAGGGAACCTACGAGCAGTACTTC.

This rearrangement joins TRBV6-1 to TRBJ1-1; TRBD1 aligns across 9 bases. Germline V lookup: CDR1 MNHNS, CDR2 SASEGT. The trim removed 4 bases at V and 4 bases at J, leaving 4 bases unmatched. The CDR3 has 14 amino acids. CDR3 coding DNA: TGTGCCAGCAGTGCCAGGGGACAGGGCACTGAAGCTTTCTTT. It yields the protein CASSARGQGTEAFF.

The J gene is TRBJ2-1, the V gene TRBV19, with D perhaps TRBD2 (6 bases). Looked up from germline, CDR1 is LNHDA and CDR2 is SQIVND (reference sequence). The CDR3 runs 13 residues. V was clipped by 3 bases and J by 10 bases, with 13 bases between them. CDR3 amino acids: CASSMGGTREQFF. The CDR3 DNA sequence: TGTGCCAGTAGTATGGGCGGGACGCGAGAGCAGTTCTTC.